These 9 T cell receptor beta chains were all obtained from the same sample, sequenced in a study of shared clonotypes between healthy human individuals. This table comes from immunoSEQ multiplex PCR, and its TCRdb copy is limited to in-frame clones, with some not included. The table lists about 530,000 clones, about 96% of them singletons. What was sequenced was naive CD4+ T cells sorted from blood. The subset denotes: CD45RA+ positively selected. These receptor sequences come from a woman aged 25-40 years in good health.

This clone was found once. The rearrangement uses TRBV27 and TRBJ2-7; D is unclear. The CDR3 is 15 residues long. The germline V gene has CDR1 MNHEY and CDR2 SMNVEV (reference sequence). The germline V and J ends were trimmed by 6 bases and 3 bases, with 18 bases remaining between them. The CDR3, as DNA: TGTGCCAGCAGCCTAGGATGGAGCCCCCTCTACGAGCAGTACTTC. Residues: CASSLGWSPLYEQYF.

CDR3 sequence (DNA): TGTGCCAGCAGCTTGCAGGGGGCCTCTGGAAACACCATATATTTT. This translates into CASSLQGASGNTIYF. V usage is TRBV5-8 and J usage is TRBJ1-3; 8 bases fit TRBD1. The V gene's germline CDR1 is SGHTS and CDR2 YDEGEE. The J segment lost 0 bases and the V segment lost 1 base, leaving 0 bases of the junction unmatched. The CDR3 has 15 residues.

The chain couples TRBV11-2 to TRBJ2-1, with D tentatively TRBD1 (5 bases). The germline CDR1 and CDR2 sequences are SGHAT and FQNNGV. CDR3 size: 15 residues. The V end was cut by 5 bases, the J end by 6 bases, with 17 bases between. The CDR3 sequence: CASSPTGGPSNEQFF. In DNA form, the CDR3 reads TGTGCCAGCAGCCCCACAGGCGGCCCTAGCAATGAGCAGTTCTTC. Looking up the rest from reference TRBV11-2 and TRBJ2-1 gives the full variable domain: EAGVAQSPRYKIIEKRQSVAFWCNPISGHATLYWYQQILGQGPKLLIQFQNNGVVDDSQLPKDRFSAERLKGVDSTLKIQPAKLEDSAVYLCASSPTGGPSNEQFFGPGTRLTVL.

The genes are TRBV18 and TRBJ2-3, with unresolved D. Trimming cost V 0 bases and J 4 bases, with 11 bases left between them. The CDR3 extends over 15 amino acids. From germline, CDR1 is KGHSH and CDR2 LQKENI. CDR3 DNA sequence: TGTGCCAGCTCACCACCGGCTCTTGGGGCAGATACGCAGTATTTT. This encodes CASSPPALGADTQYF. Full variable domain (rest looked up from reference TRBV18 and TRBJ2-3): NAGVMQNPRHLVRRRGQEARLRCSPMKGHSHVYWYRQLPEEGLKFMVYLQKENIIDESGMPKERFSAEFPKEGPSILRIQQVVRGDSAAYFCASSPPALGADTQYFGPGTRLTVL.

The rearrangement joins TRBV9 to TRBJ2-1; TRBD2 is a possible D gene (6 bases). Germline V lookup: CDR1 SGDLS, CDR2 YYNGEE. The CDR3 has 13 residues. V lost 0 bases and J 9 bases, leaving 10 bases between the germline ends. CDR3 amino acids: CASSVARGTEQFF. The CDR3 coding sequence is TGTGCCAGCAGCGTAGCCCGGGGGACTGAGCAGTTCTTC.

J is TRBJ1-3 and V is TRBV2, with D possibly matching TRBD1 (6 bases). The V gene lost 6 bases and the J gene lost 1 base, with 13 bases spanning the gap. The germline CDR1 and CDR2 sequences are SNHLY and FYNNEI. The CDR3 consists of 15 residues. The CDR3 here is CASSLDSTSGNTIYF. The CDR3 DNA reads TGTGCCAGCAGCCTGGACAGTACTTCTGGAAACACCATATATTTT.

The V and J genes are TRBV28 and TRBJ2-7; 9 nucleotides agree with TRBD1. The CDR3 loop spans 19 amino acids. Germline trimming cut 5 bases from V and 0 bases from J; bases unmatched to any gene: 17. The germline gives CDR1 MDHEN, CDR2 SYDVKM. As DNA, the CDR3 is TGTGCCAGCAGTGGGCCCCCTCCTAAAACAGGGGGCCTCTCCTACGAGCAGTACTTC. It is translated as CASSGPPPKTGGLSYEQYF.

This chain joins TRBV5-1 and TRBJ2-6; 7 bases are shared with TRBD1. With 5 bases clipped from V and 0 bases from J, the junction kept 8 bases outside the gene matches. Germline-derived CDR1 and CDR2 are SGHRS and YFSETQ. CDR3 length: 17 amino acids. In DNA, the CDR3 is TGCGCCAGCAGTTCGGGACAGAGGCGCTCTGGGGCCAACGTCCTGACTTTC. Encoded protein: CASSSGQRRSGANVLTF. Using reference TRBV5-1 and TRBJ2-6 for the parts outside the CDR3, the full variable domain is KAGVTQTPRYLIKTRGQQVTLSCSPISGHRSVSWYQQTPGQGLQFLFEYFSETQRNKGNFPGRFSGRQFSNSRSEMNVSTLELGDSALYLCASSSGQRRSGANVLTFGAGSRLTVL.

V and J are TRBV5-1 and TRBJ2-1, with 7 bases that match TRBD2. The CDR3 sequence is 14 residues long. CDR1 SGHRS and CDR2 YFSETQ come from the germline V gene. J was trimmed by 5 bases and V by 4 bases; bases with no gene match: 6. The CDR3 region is CASSRGSEDNEQFF. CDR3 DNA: TGCGCCAGCAGCCGCGGGAGTGAAGACAATGAGCAGTTCTTC.